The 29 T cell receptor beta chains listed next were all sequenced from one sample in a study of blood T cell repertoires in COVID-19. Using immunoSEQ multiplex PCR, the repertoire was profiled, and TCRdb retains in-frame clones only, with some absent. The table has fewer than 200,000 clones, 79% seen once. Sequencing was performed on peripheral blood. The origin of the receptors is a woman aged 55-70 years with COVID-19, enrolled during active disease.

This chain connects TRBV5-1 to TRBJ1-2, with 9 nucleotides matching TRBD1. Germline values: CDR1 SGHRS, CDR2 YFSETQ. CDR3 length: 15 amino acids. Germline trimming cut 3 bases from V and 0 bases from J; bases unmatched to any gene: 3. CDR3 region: CASSSDRGSNYGYTF. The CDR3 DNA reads TGCGCCAGCAGCTCGGACAGGGGTTCTAACTATGGCTACACCTTC.

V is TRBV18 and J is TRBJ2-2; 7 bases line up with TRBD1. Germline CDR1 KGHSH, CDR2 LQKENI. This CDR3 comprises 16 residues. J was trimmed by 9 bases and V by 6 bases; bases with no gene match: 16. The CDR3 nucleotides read TGTGCCAGCTCCCTTAAACAGGGGCCCGGTACCCGGGAGCTGTTTTTT. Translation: CASSLKQGPGTRELFF.

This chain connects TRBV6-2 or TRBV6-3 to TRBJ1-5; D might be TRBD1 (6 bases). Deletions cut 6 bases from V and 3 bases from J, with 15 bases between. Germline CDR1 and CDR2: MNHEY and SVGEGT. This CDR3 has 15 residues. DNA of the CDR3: TGTGCCAGCAGCCTACAGGGCCCCAACAATCAGCCCCAGCATTTT. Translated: CASSLQGPNNQPQHF.

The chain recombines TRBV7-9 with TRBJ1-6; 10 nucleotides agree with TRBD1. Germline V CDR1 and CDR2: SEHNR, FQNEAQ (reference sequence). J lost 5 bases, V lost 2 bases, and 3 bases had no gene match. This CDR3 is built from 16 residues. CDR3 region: CASSLIGTGDNSPLHF. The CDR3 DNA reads TGTGCCAGCAGCTTAATCGGGACAGGGGATAATTCACCCCTCCACTTT. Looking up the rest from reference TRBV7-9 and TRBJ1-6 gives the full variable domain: DTGVSQNPRHKITKRGQNVTFRCDPISEHNRLYWYRQTLGQGPEFLTYFQNEAQLEKSRLLSDRFSAERPKGSFSTLEIQRTEQGDSAMYLCASSLIGTGDNSPLHFGNGTRLTVT.

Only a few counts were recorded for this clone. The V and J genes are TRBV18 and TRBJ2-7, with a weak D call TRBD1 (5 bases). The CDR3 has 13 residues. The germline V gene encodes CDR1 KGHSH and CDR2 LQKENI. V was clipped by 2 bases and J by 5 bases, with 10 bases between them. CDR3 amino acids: CASSPAGLNEQYV. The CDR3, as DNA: TGTGCCAGCTCACCAGCAGGGCTCAACGAGCAGTACGTC.

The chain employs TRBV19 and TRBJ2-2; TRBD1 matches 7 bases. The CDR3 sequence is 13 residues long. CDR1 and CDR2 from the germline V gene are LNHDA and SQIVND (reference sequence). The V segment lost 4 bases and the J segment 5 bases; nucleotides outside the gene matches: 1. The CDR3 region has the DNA TGTGCCAGTAGTACGACAGGGACCGGGGAGCTGTTTTTT. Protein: CASSTTGTGELFF.

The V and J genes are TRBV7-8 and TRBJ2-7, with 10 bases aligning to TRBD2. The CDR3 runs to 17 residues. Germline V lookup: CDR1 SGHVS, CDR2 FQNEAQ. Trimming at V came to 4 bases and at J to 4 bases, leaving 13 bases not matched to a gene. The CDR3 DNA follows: TGTGCCAGCAGCTCCCAGCAAATAACTAGCGGGATATACGAGCAGTACTTC. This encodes CASSSQQITSGIYEQYF.

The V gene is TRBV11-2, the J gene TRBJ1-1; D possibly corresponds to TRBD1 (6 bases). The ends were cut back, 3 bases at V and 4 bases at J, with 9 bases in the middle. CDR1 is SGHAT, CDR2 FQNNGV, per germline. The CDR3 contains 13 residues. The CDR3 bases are TGTGCCAGCAGCTTCAACAGGGTCACTGAAGCTTTCTTT. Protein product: CASSFNRVTEAFF.

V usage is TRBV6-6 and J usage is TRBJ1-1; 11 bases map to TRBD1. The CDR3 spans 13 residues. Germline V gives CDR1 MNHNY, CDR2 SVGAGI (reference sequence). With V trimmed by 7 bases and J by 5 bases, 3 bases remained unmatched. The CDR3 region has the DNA TGTGCCAGCAAGGGACAGGGGGGGACTGAAGCTTTCTTT. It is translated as CASKGQGGTEAFF.

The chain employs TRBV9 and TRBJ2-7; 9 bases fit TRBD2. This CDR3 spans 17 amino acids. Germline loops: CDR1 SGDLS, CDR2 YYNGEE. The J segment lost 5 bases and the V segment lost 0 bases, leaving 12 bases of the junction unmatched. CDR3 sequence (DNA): TGTGCCAGCAGCGTAGTAGCGGGAGCAGTTACTGTCCACGAGCAGTACTTC. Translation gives CASSVVAGAVTVHEQYF.

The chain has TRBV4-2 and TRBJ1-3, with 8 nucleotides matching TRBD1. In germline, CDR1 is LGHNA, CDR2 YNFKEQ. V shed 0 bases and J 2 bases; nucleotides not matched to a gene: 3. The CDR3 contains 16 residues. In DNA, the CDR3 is TGTGCCAGCAGCCAAGAGCAGACAGGGGCTGGAAACACCATATATTTT. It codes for CASSQEQTGAGNTIYF.

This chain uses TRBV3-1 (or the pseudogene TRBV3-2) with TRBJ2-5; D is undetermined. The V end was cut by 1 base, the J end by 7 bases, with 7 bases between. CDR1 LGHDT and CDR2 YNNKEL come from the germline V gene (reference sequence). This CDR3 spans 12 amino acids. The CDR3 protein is CASSQGTGTQYF. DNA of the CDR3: TGTGCCAGCAGCCAAGGAACGGGGACCCAGTACTTC.

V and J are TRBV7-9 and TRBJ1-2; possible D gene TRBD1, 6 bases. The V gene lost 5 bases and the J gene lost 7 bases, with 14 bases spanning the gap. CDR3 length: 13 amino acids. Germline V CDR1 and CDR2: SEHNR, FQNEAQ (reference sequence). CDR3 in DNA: TGTGCCAGCAGCCCTTTTGGGGGCGTTGGCTACACCTTC. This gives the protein CASSPFGGVGYTF.

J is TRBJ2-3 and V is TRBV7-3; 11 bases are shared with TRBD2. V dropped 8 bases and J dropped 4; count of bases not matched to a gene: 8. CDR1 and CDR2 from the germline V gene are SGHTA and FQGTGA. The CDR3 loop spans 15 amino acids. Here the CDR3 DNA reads TGTGCCAGCTCGACTAGCGGGAAAGGGGCAGATACGCAGTATTTT. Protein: CASSTSGKGADTQYF.

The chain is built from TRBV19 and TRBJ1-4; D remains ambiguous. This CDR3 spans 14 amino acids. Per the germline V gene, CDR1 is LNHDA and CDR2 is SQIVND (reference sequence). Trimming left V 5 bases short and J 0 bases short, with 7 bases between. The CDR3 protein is CASSLTATNEKLFF. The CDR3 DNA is TGTGCCAGTAGTCTTACAGCAACTAATGAAAAACTGTTTTTT.

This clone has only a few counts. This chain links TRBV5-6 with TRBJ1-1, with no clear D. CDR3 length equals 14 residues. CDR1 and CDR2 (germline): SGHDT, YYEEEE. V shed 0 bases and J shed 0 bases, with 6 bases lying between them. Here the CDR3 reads CASSLGSVNTEAFF. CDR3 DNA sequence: TGTGCCAGCAGCTTGGGCAGTGTGAACACTGAAGCTTTCTTT.

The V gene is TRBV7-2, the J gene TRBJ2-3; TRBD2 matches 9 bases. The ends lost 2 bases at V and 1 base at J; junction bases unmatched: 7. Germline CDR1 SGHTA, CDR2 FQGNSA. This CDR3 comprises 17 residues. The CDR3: CASSLRPASGGTDTQYF. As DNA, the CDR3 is TGTGCCAGCAGCTTACGCCCGGCTAGCGGGGGCACAGATACGCAGTATTTT.

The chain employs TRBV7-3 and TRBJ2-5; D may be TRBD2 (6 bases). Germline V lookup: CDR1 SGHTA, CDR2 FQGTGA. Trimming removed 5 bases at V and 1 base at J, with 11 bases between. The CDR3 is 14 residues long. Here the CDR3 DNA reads TGTGCCAGCAGCCCCGCGGGATCCCAAGAGACCCAGTACTTC. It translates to CASSPAGSQETQYF.

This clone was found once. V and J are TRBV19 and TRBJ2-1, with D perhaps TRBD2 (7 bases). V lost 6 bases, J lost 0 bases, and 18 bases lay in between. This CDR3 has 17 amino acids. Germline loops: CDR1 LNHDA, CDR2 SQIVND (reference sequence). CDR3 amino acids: CASSIRGAGSSYNEQFF. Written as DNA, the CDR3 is TGTGCCAGTAGCATTCGGGGGGCGGGGAGCTCCTACAATGAGCAGTTCTTC.

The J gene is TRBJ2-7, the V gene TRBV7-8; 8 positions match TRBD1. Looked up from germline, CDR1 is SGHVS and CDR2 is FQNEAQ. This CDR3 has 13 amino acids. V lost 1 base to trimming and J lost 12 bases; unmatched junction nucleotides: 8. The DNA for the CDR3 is TGTGCCAGCAGCTTAGTAGTACAGGGGGAACTGTACGTC. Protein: CASSLVVQGELYV.

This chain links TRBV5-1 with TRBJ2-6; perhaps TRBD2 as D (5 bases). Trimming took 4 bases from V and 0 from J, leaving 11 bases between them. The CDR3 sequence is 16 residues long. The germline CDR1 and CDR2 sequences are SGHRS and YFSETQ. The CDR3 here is CASSLPGGSGANVLTF. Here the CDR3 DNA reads TGCGCCAGCAGCCTACCCGGAGGCTCTGGGGCCAACGTCCTGACTTTC.

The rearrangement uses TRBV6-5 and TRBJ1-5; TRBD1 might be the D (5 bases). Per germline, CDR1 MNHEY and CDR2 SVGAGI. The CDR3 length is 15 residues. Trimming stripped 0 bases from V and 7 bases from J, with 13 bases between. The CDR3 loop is CASSYSLTDGQPQHF. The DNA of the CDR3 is TGTGCCAGCAGTTACTCGTTGACAGACGGACAGCCCCAGCATTTT.

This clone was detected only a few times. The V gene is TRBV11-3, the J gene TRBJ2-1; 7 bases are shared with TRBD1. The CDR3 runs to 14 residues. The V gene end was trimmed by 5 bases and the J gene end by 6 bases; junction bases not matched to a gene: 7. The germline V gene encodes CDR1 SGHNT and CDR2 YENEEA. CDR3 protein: CASSPTAGGNEQFF. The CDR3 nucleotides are TGTGCCAGCAGCCCCACGGCAGGGGGCAATGAGCAGTTCTTC.

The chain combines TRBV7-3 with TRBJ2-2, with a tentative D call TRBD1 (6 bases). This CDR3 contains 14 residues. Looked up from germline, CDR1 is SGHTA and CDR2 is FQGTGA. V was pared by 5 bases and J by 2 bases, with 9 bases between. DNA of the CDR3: TGTGCCAGCAGCCAACAGGGCAACACCGGGGAGCTGTTTTTT. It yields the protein CASSQQGNTGELFF.

CDR3 sequence reads: CSVDESSYNEQFF. The CDR3 coding sequence is TGCAGCGTTGACGAGAGCTCCTACAATGAGCAGTTCTTC. The chain employs TRBV29-1 and TRBJ2-1; D gene uncertain. Germline values: CDR1 SQVTM, CDR2 ANQGSEA. This CDR3 has 13 residues. Between the trimmed V and J ends, which lost 3 bases and 0 bases, there was a span of 6 bases.

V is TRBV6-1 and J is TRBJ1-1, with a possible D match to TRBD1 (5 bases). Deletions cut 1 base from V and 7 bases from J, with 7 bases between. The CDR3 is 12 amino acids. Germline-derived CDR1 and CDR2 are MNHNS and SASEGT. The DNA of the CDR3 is TGTGCCAGCAGTGAAGACAGGCTTGAAGCTTTCTTT. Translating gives CASSEDRLEAFF.

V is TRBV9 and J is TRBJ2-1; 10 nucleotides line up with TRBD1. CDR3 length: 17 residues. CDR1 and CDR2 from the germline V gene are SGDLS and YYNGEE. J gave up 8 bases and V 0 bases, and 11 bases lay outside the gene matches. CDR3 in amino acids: CASSVAPPGQGGDEQFF. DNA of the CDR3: TGTGCCAGCAGCGTAGCGCCACCTGGACAGGGGGGCGATGAGCAGTTCTTC.

The CDR3 reads CASSLTGESPLHF. In DNA form, the CDR3 reads TGTGCCAGCAGCCTTACAGGGGAATCACCCCTCCACTTT. The V call is TRBV9, the J call TRBJ1-6, with 7 bases that match TRBD1. The V and J ends lost 4 bases and 10 bases, in that order; junction bases with no gene match: 5. Germline CDR1 is SGDLS and CDR2 is YYNGEE. CDR3 size: 13 residues.

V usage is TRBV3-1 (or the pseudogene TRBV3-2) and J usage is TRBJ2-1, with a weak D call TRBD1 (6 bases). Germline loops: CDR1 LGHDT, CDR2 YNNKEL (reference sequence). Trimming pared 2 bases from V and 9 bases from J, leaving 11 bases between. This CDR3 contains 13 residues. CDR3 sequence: CASSQPTGPEQFF. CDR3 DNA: TGTGCCAGCAGCCAACCGACAGGCCCTGAGCAGTTCTTC.